This TCR beta chain was sequenced for a study of multiple sclerosis patients with progressive multifocal leukoencephalopathy. The wider study: Controls were natalizumab-treated multiple sclerosis patients who did not develop PML, sampled longitudinally.

The assay was immunoSEQ multiplex PCR, and TCRdb's table has in-frame clones only and misses some. The sample lists 25,000 to 35,000 clones; about nine tenths were seen once. As for time point: before natalizumab initiation. Every listed patient previously received interferon beta; all PML patients were women. In the case of this clone: Its target is not known.

Study-level points and caveats: It is unclear whether the findings reflect JC virus infection or general immunocompromise. Less diverse TRB repertoires were suggested in most PML patients.

Germline CDR1 MNHNS, CDR2 SASEGT. This CDR3 spans 11 amino acids. Germline trimming cut 5 bases from V and 12 bases from J; bases unmatched to any gene: 4. The sample consisted of PBMCs. The chain combines TRBV6-1 with TRBJ2-1; 7 bases agree with TRBD1. The source of this sequence is a human donor with multiple sclerosis. The CDR3 region is CASSMDRTQFF. The CDR3 nucleotides read TGTGCCAGCAGTATGGACAGGACGCAGTTCTTC.